The clone carrying this T cell receptor (beta chain) was observed at least ten times. Its antigen is unidentified. This specimen belongs to a study of T-cell reconstitution after alpha-beta-depleted transplantation in children. Overall study findings and caveats: Recipient T cells and thymic progenitors that survived gave rise to the high TCRbeta diversity observed at day 60 in some patients. Newly made T cells mostly supplied T-cell counts and diversity one year after transplant.

A library of TCRbeta sequences, prepared with unique molecular identifiers, was generated. TCRdb ran MiXCR on the PCR reads and lists one entry per CDR3 protein. The sample carries 65,000 to 75,000 distinct CDR3 sequences, over 4.5% recorded once. Trimming removed 0 bases at V and 3 bases at J, with 20 bases between. The CDR3 sequence is 17 residues long. CDR1 and CDR2 (germline): DFQATT, SNEGSKA (reference sequence). V usage is TRBV20-1 and J usage is TRBJ1-2; D is uncertain. This clonotype was sampled from a boy less than two years old who had a stem cell transplant for acute myeloid leukemia, so the T cells may come from the graft donor. Sample: PBMCs, mostly from graft donor cells, taken 180 days after TCRalphabeta/CD19-depleted stem cell transplant. The CDR3 bases are TGCAGTGCTAGAGATACTGAAGATTGGAGGCAGGACTATGGCTACACCTTC. Translation gives CSARDTEDWRQDYGYTF.